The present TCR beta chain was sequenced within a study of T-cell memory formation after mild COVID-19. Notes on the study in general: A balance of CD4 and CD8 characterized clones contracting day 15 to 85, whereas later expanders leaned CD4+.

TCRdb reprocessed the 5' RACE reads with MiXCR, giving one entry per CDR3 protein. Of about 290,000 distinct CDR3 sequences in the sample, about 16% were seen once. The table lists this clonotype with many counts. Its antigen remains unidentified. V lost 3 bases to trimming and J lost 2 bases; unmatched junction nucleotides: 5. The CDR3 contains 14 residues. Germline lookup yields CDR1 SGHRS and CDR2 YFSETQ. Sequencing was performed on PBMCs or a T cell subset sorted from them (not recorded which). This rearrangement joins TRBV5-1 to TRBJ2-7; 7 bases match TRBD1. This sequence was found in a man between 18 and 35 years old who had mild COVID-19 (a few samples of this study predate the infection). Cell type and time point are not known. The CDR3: CASSSVTGTYEQYF. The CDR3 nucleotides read TGCGCCAGCAGCTCAGTGACAGGGACCTACGAGCAGTACTTC.